This T cell receptor beta chain stems from a study of T cell changes during pregnancy in multiple sclerosis. Sequencing used immunoSEQ multiplex PCR; TCRdb keeps in-frame clones, though not all of them. The table has almost 20,000 clones, 80% to 90% seen once. Germline V lookup: CDR1 LNHDA, CDR2 SQIVND (reference sequence). The V gene lost 9 bases and the J gene lost 6 bases, with 14 bases spanning the gap. This CDR3 has 13 residues. The sample here was CD8+ T cells from peripheral blood mononuclear cells, taken in the second trimester of pregnancy. J is TRBJ1-4 and V is TRBV19, with a possible D match to TRBD1 (6 bases). The TCR was taken from a female donor in good health, enrolled as a control in a pregnancy study. The CDR3 DNA is TGTGCCAGCTTACAGGGAGGGGATGAAAAACTGTTTTTT. Translated, it gives CASLQGGDEKLFF.